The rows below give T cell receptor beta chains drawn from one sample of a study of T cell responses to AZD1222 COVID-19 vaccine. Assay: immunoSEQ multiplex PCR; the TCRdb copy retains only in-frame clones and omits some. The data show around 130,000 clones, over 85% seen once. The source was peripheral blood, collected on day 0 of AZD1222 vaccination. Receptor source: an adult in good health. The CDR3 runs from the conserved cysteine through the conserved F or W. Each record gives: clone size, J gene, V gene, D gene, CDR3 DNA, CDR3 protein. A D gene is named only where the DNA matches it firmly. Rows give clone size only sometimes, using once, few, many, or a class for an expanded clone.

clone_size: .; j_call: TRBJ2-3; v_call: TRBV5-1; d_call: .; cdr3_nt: TGCGCCAGCAGCTTGGCTAACAAACCCAGGGGTCCCACAGATACGCAGTATTTT; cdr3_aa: CASSLANKPRGPTDTQYF
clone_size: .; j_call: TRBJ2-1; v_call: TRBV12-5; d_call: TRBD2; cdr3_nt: TGTGCTAGTTCCTTGGGGAGCGGGACTTACAATGAGCAGTTCTTC; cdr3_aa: CASSLGSGTYNEQFF
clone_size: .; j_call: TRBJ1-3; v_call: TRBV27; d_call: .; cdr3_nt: TGTGCCAGCAGTTTAGCACCACAGGGAAACACCATATATTTT; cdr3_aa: CASSLAPQGNTIYF
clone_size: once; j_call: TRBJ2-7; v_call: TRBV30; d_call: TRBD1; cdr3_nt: TGTGCCTGGGGGGGGACAGGTCCCTACGAGCAGTACTTC; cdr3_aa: CAWGGTGPYEQYF
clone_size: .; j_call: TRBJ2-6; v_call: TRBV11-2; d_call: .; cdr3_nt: TGTGCCAGCACTGGGGCCAACGTCCTGACTTTC; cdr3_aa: CASTGANVLTF
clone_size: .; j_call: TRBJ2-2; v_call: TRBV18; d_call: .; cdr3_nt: TGTGCCAGCTCATCGACTAGACCCCTCGGGGAGCTGTTTTTT; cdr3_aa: CASSSTRPLGELFF
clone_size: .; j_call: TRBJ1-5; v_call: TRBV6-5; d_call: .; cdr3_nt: TGTGCCAGCAGTCCTACAGGGTCTAACAATCAGCCCCAGCATTTT; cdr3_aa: CASSPTGSNNQPQHF
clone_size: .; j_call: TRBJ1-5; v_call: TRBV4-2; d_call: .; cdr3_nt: TGTGCCAGCAGCCAAGTGCGAGGGAGTGGAAATCAGCCCCAGCATTTT; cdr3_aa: CASSQVRGSGNQPQHF
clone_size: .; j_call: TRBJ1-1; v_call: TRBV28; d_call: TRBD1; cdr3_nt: TGTGCCAGCAGTTTGGATGGAAGTCACAGGGGGAGGGACACTGAAGCTTTCTTT; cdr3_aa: CASSLDGSHRGRDTEAFF
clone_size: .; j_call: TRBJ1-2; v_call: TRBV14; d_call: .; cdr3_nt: TGTGCCAGCAGCCGGGGGATAAACTATGGCTACACCTTC; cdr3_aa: CASSRGINYGYTF
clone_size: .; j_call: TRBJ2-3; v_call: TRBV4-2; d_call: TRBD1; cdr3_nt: TGTGCCAGCAGCATCCGGGACAGGGGTGCCAGCACAGATACGCAGTATTTT; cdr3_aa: CASSIRDRGASTDTQYF
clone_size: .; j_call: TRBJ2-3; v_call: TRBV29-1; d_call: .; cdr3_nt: TGCAGCGGGGGACGCTCTAGCGCAGATAGCACAGATACGCAGTATTTT; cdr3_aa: CSGGRSSADSTDTQYF
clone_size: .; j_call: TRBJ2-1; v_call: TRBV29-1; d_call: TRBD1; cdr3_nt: TGCAGCGCCCACAAATTCCGGGACAGGGCTAACAATGAGCAGTTCTTC; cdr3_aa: CSAHKFRDRANNEQFF
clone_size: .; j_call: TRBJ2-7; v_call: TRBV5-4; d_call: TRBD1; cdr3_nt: TGTGCCAGCAGCCCAAACAGGGGAAGCGAGCAGTACTTC; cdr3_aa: CASSPNRGSEQYF
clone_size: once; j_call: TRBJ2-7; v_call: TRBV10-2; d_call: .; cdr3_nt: TGCGCCAGCGGGGTTCAGGATAGAACCTACGAGCAGTACTTC; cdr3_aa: CASGVQDRTYEQYF
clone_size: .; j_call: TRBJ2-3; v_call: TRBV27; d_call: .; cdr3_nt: TGTGCCAGGGGAGGAACAGATACGCAGTATTTT; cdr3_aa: CARGGTDTQYF
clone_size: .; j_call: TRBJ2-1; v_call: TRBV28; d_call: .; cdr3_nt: TGTGCCGAGGGCAGGGTCAATGAGCAGTTCTTC; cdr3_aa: CAEGRVNEQFF
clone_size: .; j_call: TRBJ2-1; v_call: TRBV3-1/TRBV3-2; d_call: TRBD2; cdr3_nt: TGTGCCAGCAGCCAAGAGACTAGCGGGATTTTGGGCGAGCAGTTCTTC; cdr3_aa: CASSQETSGILGEQFF
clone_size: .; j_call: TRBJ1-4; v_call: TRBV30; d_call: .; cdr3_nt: TGTGCCTGGAAACAATGGGACGAAAAACTGTTTTTT; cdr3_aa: CAWKQWDEKLFF
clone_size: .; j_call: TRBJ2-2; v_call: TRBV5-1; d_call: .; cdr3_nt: TGCGCCAGCGGGGACCGAATGAACACCGGGGAGCTGTTTTTT; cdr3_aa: CASGDRMNTGELFF
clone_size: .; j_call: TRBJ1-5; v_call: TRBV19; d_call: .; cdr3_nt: TGTGCCAGTAGTATGGCGGGGGGCAATCAGCCCCAGCATTTT; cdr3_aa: CASSMAGGNQPQHF
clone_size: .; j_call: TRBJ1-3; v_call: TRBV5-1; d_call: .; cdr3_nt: TGCGCCAGCAGCTTGGGGGCTCATATCTCTGGAAACACCATATATTTT; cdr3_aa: CASSLGAHISGNTIYF
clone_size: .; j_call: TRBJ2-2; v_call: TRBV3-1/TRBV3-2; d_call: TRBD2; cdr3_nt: TGTGCCAGCAGTCACAGCGGGAGCACCGGGGAGCTGTTTTTT; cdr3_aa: CASSHSGSTGELFF
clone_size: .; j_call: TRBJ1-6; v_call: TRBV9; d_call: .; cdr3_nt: TGTGCCAGCAGCGCTGATGGGGGGTTGTGGTCACCCCTCCACTTT; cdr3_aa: CASSADGGLWSPLHF
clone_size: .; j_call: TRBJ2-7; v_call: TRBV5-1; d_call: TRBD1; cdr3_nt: TGCGCCAGCAGCGCGACCGGGACAGCCCTCTACGAGCAGTACTTC; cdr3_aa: CASSATGTALYEQYF
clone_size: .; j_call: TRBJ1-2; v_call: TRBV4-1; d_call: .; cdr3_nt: TGCGCCAGCAGCCAAGCTACGGGGGCGCATTATGGCTACACCTTC; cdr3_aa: CASSQATGAHYGYTF
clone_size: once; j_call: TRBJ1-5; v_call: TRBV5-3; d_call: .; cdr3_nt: TGTGCCAGAAGCCCCTATTTTAAGGGTAGCAATCAGCCCCAGCATTTT; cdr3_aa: CARSPYFKGSNQPQHF
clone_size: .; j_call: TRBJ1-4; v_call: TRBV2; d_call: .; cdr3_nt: TGTGCCAGCAGTGAAGGTTGGGGGATTAGGGGTGAAAAACTGTTTTTT; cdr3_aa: CASSEGWGIRGEKLFF
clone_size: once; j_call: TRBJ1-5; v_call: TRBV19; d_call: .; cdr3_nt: TGTGCCAGTAGTATCCACAGCCAGGGGCCCCAGCATTTT; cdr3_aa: CASSIHSQGPQHF
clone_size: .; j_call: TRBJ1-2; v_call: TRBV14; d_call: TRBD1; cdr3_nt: TGTGCCAGCAGCCAACACCGGGACAGGGGTAACTATGGCTACACCTTC; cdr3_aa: CASSQHRDRGNYGYTF
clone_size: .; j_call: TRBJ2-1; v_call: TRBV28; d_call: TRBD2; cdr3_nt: TGTGCCAGCAAGGATAGCGGGAGGGCCGTTGAGCAGTTCTTC; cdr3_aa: CASKDSGRAVEQFF
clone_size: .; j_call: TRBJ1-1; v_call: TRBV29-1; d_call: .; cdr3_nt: TGCAGCGGGAGGGACACGAGGGGAACTGAAGCTTTCTTT; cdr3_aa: CSGRDTRGTEAFF
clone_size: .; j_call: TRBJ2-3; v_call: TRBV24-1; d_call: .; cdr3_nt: TGTGCCACCAGTGATTTGGGGGCAGATACGCAGTATTTT; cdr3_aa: CATSDLGADTQYF
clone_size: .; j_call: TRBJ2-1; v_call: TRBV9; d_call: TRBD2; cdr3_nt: TGTGCCAGCAGCGTTAGCGGGGGGGCCGTCAATGAGCAGTTCTTC; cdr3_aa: CASSVSGGAVNEQFF
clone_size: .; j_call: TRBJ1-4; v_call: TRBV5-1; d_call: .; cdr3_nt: TGCGCCAGCAGCTTGTCGCAGGGCGCAGGTGAAAAACTGTTTTTT; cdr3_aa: CASSLSQGAGEKLFF
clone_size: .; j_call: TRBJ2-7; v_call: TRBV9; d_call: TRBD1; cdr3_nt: TGTGCCAGCAGCCACTTTCCCGGGACAGGGGGCAACGAGCAGTACTTC; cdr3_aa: CASSHFPGTGGNEQYF
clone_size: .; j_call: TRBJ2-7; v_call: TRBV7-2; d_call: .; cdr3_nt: TGTGCCAGCAGCTTAAGAGGGGTCGAGCAGTACTTC; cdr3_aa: CASSLRGVEQYF
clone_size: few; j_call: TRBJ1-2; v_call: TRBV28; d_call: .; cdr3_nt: TGTGCCAGCAGTTTGGTCTCGAGAAAGGGACAAGGGGATGGCTACACCTTC; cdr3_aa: CASSLVSRKGQGDGYTF
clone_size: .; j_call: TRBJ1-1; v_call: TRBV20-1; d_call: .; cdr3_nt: TGCAGTGGGGGCAGCGGACCCGAAGCTTTCTTT; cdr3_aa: CSGGSGPEAFF
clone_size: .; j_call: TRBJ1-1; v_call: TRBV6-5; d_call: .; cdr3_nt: TGTGCCAGCAGTCCGGGACGGCTGAACACTGAAGCTTTCTTT; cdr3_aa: CASSPGRLNTEAFF